This entry lists 13 T cell receptor beta chains sequenced from one sample in a study of CD8 T cells in Susac syndrome. RNA amounts of roughly 0.5 to 1 ug underwent reverse transcription with random hexamers. TCRdb reanalysed the immunoSEQ multiplex PCR reads using MiXCR and keeps one entry per CDR3 protein. The table shows about 210,000 distinct CDR3 sequences, with 95% occurring only once. The source material was CD4+ T cells from PBMCs. These receptors were taken from a human donor with multiple sclerosis.

This rearrangement joins TRBV6-5 to TRBJ2-5; 7 nucleotides match TRBD2. Losses at the gene ends were 5 bases for V and 5 bases for J; bases not matched to a gene: 5. CDR1 is MNHEY and CDR2 is SVGAGI in the germline V gene. The length of the CDR3 is 13 residues. CDR3 coding DNA: TGTGCCAGCAGTGCAAGGGAGGGGGAGACCCAGTACTTC. It is translated as CASSAREGETQYF.

This chain links TRBV29-1 with TRBJ1-2; D is uncertain. The CDR3 contains 9 residues. Germline CDR1 SQVTM, CDR2 ANQGSEA. V was trimmed by 4 bases and J by 10 bases, leaving 7 bases between them. The CDR3 here is CSVGGSYTF. In DNA, the CDR3 is TGCAGCGTTGGCGGTTCCTACACCTTC.

This chain uses TRBV9 with TRBJ2-2; 9 positions agree with TRBD1. Per the germline V gene, CDR1 is SGDLS and CDR2 is YYNGEE. The CDR3 runs 16 residues. Losses at the gene ends were 0 bases for V and 4 bases for J; bases not matched to a gene: 4. CDR3 region: CASSVGTGASTGELFF. The CDR3 DNA is TGTGCCAGCAGCGTAGGGACAGGGGCATCCACCGGGGAGCTGTTTTTT.

The chain joins TRBV6-5 to TRBJ1-2; 8 bases map to TRBD1. V lost 6 bases to trimming and J lost 0 bases; unmatched junction nucleotides: 3. The CDR3 loop spans 14 amino acids. The germline V gene encodes CDR1 MNHEY and CDR2 SVGAGI. As DNA, the CDR3 is TGTGCCAGCAGCCAGGGGGCTCCTAACTATGGCTACACCTTC. Translation: CASSQGAPNYGYTF.

This chain joins TRBV3-1 and TRBJ2-5; 7 nucleotides line up with TRBD2. Germline V CDR1 and CDR2: LGHDT, YNNKEL (reference sequence). Trimming took 6 bases from V and 3 from J; bases not matched to a gene: 13. The CDR3 has 16 residues. The CDR3 DNA reads TGTGCCAGCAGGCGGAGGGCCAGCGGGGTTAAAGAGACCCAGTACTTC. Its translation is CASRRRASGVKETQYF.

V gene TRBV20-1 combines with J gene TRBJ1-5; D possibly corresponds to TRBD1 (5 bases). CDR1 is DFQATT and CDR2 is SNEGSKA in the germline V gene (reference sequence). V lost 3 bases and J lost 7, with 19 bases in between. The CDR3 loop spans 15 amino acids. The CDR3 loop is CSASLGTGSGQPQHF. DNA of the CDR3: TGCAGTGCTAGCTTGGGGACTGGTTCAGGACAGCCCCAGCATTTT.

The sample holds one count of this clonotype. The V gene is TRBV6-1, the J gene TRBJ1-2, with TRBD1 matching over 7 bases. CDR1 and CDR2 (germline): MNHNS, SASEGT. With V trimmed by 6 bases and J by 8 bases, 21 bases remained unmatched. This CDR3 has 17 residues. The CDR3 DNA reads as TGTGCCAGCAGGTCGTTTGGAACAGGGGCCCGAACAGAGGGCTACACCTTC. Protein product: CASRSFGTGARTEGYTF.

V is TRBV29-1 and J is TRBJ2-5, with D possibly being TRBD1 (8 bases). CDR1 is SQVTM and CDR2 is ANQGSEA in the germline V gene. Deletions cut 8 bases from V and 5 bases from J, with 15 bases between. The CDR3 spans 12 residues. CDR3 protein: CSLTGGDETQYF. The CDR3 nucleotides are TGCAGCTTAACAGGGGGGGACGAGACCCAGTACTTC.

The chain is built from TRBV15 and TRBJ2-3; maybe TRBD2 (5 bases). The V end lost 1 base, the J end lost 0 bases, and 14 bases lay between the germline ends. CDR1 and CDR2 (germline): LNHNV, YYDKDF (reference sequence). The CDR3 runs 17 residues. The CDR3 coding sequence is TGTGCCACCAGCAGAGCACTAGGTGAAATCAGCACAGATACGCAGTATTTT. It codes for CATSRALGEISTDTQYF.

The chain links TRBV5-4 to TRBJ2-1; D gene ambiguous. CDR1 and CDR2 (germline): SGHNT, YYREEE (reference sequence). Trimming stripped 5 bases from V and 6 bases from J, with 9 bases between. The CDR3 has 12 amino acids. The CDR3 loop reads CASSPESNEQFF. The CDR3 DNA is TGTGCCAGCAGTCCAGAGAGCAATGAGCAGTTCTTC.

The rearrangement links TRBV2 to TRBJ2-6, with D uncertain. Germline lookup yields CDR1 SNHLY and CDR2 FYNNEI. Trimming removed 5 bases from V and 4 bases from J, with 9 bases in between. The CDR3 contains 14 residues. The CDR3, as DNA: TGTGCCAGCAGTATGGAGACCGGGGCCAACGTCCTGACTTTC. Protein: CASSMETGANVLTF.

The V call is TRBV3-1, the J call TRBJ1-2; D is unresolved. This CDR3 is built from 14 residues. Germline V gene lookup returns CDR1 LGHDT and CDR2 YNNKEL (reference sequence). V was pared by 4 bases and J by 3 bases, with 12 bases between. The CDR3: CASSPRRRDYGYTF. DNA for the CDR3: TGTGCCAGCAGCCCCCGACGGAGGGACTATGGCTACACCTTC.

This chain links TRBV3-1 with TRBJ2-7; TRBD1 is a possible D gene (6 bases). The germline V and J ends were trimmed by 4 bases and 3 bases, with 10 bases remaining between them. CDR3 length equals 13 residues. Germline values: CDR1 LGHDT, CDR2 YNNKEL (reference sequence). The CDR3 sequence is CASSPDRFYEQYF. The CDR3 nucleotides read TGTGCCAGCAGCCCGGACAGATTCTACGAGCAGTACTTC.